The source of this T cell receptor beta chain is a study of OX40 agonist ivuxolimab in advanced cancers. Whole-study context: The eligibility criteria allowed prior anti-PD-1, anti-PD-L1 or anti-CTLA-4 therapy, and approximately 40% had some.

Exclusion applied to patients with autoimmune disease history or systemic immunosuppression. Note on this clone: Its antigen is still unknown.

The germline V gene has CDR1 LNHNV and CDR2 YYDKDF (reference sequence). The CDR3 extends over 16 amino acids. Germline trimming cut 0 bases from V and 8 bases from J; bases unmatched to any gene: 11. Measured with immunoSEQ multiplex PCR; TCRdb has only the in-frame clones, and not every one. The sample has fewer than 120,000 clones; approximately 90% are singletons. Whole-study findings and limits: The study observed clonal expansion of CD4+ and CD8+ blood T cells by week 6 at 0.1 to 3.0 mg/kg.

This chain uses TRBV15 with TRBJ1-2; 8 bases map to TRBD1. This TCR derives from an adult with an advanced solid tumor such as melanoma, head and neck, liver or kidney cancer. The sample was CD4+ or CD8+ T cells sorted from blood, taken in a trial of the OX40 agonist ivuxolimab. The CDR3 reads CATSRERFRGQQGYTF. CDR3 coding DNA: TGTGCCACCAGCAGAGAACGGTTCAGGGGGCAGCAAGGCTACACCTTC. The full variable domain, rest sourced from reference TRBV15 and TRBJ1-2, is DAMVIQNPRYQVTQFGKPVTLSCSQTLNHNVMYWYQQKSSQAPKLLFHYYDKDFNNEADTPDNFQSRRPNTSFCFLDIRSPGLGDTAMYLCATSRERFRGQQGYTFGSGTRLTVV.